The T cell receptor (beta chain) under discussion was sequenced for a study of glioma-infiltrating T cells. Study findings and constraints: Above-expected tissue-blood divergence occurred in all gliomas, most in low-grade ones.

V lost 9 bases, J lost 1 base, and 14 bases lay in between. The CDR3 length is 14 residues. With regard to this clonotype: Its antigen remains unidentified.

TCR alpha and beta CDR3 regions were amplified from RNA using iRepertoire nested multiplex PCR. TCRdb independently ran MiXCR on the multiplex PCR reads; one entry per CDR3 protein. Of about 130,000 distinct CDR3 sequences listed, 20% to 25% are singletons. This TCR was sampled from a human donor with low-grade glioma or glioblastoma, undergoing nonglioma brain surgery, or in good health (not recorded which). The rearrangement links TRBV12-3 or TRBV12-4 to TRBJ2-3; weak D call: TRBD2 (6 bases). Sequenced sample: glioma tissue, nonneoplastic brain tissue, or PBMCs (not recorded which). This chain's CDR3 is CASTVLARTDTQYF. In DNA form, the CDR3 reads TGTGCCAGTACGGTACTAGCCCGCACAGATACGCAGTATTTT.